These T cell receptor beta chains were read from a single sample in a study of radiotherapy plus CTLA-4 blockade in lung cancer. Profiling relied on immunoSEQ multiplex PCR, and the TCRdb table lists in-frame clones only, not all of them. This sample has around 120,000 clones; just under 80% occur once, and the top ten carry 4.5% to 6.5%. The starting material was peripheral blood, obtained from a patient treated with radiotherapy plus ipilimumab. Receptor source: a human donor with non-small cell lung cancer who had a partial response to radiotherapy plus ipilimumab. Each CDR3 is given without its conserved first and last residue. A D gene is named only where the DNA matches it firmly.

v_call d_call cdr3_aa
TRBV4-1 TRBD2 ASSSTRREGSDTQY
TRBV27 . ASSRNREGNQPQH
TRBV5-1 TRBD1 ASSPSLGGANTEAF
TRBV7-2 TRBD1 ATHRDRNTEAF
TRBV18 TRBD1 ASSRGQEQF
TRBV15 . ATTPAGGYYNEQF
TRBV7-9 . ASSPGGFNEQY
TRBV4-1 . ASSAPGHGNTGELF
TRBV29-1 . SVAPLERGTQY
TRBV30 TRBD2 ACKTSGSNYEQY
TRBV7-2 . ASSSDLGQPQH
TRBV5-1 . ASSFTGSYGYT
TRBV7-3 . ASSLRASRYNEQF
TRBV4-2 TRBD2 ASSQVAGGGYEQF
TRBV18 . ASSPAIPVTGELF
TRBV6-1 . ASSEVARTNEQF
TRBV27 . ASRLQGPGELF
TRBV9 TRBD1 ASSVGSGGDYGYT
TRBV5-4 TRBD1 ASSLGTGDGYT
TRBV7-8 . ASSFPGQTYEQY
TRBV27 TRBD2 ASSLLAIGTRIDSYNEQF
TRBV5-6 . ASSLGWEGDYNEQF
TRBV28 TRBD1 AIMGQRNTGELF
TRBV28 TRBD1 ASSSPRDRGDEKLF
TRBV28 TRBD2 ASSFAGAEQF
TRBV7-9 . ASSLRGHGYT
TRBV9 . ASSEYREPGELF
TRBV6-5 . ASAGEKNTEAF
TRBV7-8 TRBD2 ASSAPGLAGVGDTQY
TRBV7-2 . ASSLARGIGAF
TRBV6-5 . ASSFRGYT
TRBV28 . ASKGTDWTYEQY
TRBV27 . ASSLSEAMNTEAF
TRBV28 . ATATRQKEAGANVLT
TRBV6-6 TRBD2 ASSAGTSGRKAQF
TRBV5-6 TRBD1 ASSPDRGTEAF
TRBV28 . ASSLMSGSGNTIY
TRBV6-4 TRBD1 ASSNTGGESPLH
TRBV6-1 TRBD1 ASRATGVVNTIY
TRBV4-1 . ASSPSPLSYNEQF
TRBV18 TRBD2 ASSPGGASGMAANTGELF
TRBV5-1 . ASSLGENSNYGYT
TRBV6-1 . ASRSKRQQETQY